A single sample is the source of the 3 T cell receptor beta chains below, sequenced in a study of CD8 T cells in Susac syndrome. Random hexamers were used to reverse transcribe roughly 0.5 to 1 ug of RNA. TCRdb reanalysed the immunoSEQ multiplex PCR reads using MiXCR and keeps one entry per CDR3 protein. The sample has more than 40,000 distinct CDR3 sequences; under 95% are singletons. Sequencing was done on a sample of CD8+ T cells from PBMCs. These receptors all come from a human donor in good health.

This chain joins TRBV20-1 and TRBJ2-2; no reliable D call. The CDR3 runs to 16 residues. V was shortened by 6 bases and J by 0 bases, with 17 bases between the two germline ends. Germline CDR1 DFQATT, CDR2 SNEGSKA (reference sequence). CDR3 loop: CSARPADHANTGELFF. The CDR3 coding sequence is TGCAGTGCCCGGCCTGCGGACCACGCGAACACCGGGGAGCTGTTTTTT.

Here the CDR3 reads CASRRGYYEQYF. The CDR3 DNA reads as TGTGCCAGCAGAAGGGGCTACTACGAGCAGTACTTC. The rearrangement joins TRBV28 to TRBJ2-7; D may be TRBD1 (5 bases). Germline loops: CDR1 MDHEN, CDR2 SYDVKM. The length of the CDR3 is 12 residues. The V and J ends lost 6 bases and 3 bases respectively, with 9 bases between them.

V is TRBV20-1 and J is TRBJ2-5; 8 bases map to TRBD1. CDR1 and CDR2 (germline): DFQATT, SNEGSKA (reference sequence). The V and J ends lost 5 bases and 0 bases, in that order; junction bases with no gene match: 17. The CDR3 has 18 amino acids. For the CDR3, the DNA is TGCAGTGCTTTAGTCCCGGGACAGGAAGGGGGGTACCAAGAGACCCAGTACTTC. It translates to CSALVPGQEGGYQETQYF.